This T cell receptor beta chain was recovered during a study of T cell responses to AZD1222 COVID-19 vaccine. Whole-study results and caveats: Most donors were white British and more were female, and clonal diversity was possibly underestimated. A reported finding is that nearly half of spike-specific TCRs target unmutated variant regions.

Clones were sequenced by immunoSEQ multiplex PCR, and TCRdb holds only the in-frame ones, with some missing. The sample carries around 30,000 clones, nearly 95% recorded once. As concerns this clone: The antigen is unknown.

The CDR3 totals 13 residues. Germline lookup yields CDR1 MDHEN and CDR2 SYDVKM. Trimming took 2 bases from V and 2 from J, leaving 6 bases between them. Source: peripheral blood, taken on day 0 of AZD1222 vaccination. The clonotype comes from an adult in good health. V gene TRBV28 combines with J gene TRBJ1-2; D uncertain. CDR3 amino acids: CASSLPVNYGYTF. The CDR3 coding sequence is TGTGCCAGCAGTTTACCGGTGAACTATGGCTACACCTTC.